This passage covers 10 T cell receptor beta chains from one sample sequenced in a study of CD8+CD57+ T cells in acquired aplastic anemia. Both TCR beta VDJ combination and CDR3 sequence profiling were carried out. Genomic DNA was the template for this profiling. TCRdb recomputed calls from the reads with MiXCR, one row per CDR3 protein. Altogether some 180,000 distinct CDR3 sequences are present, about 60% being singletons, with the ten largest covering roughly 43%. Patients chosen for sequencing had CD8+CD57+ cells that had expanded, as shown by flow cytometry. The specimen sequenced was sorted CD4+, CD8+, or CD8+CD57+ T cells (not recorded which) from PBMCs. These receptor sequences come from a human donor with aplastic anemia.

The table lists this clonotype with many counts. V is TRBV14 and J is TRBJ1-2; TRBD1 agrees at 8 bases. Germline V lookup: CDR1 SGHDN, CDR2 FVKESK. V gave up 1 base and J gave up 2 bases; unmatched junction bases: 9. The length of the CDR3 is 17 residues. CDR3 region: CASSQVGGDRSNYGYTF. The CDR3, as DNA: TGTGCCAGCAGCCAAGTAGGGGGGGACAGGTCCAACTATGGCTACACCTTC.

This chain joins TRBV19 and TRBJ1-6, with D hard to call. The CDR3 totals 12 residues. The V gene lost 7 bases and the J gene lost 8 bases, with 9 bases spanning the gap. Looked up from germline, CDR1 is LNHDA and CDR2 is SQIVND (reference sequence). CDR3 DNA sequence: TGTGCCAGTATGGGTAGGGATTCACCCCTCCACTTT. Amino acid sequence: CASMGRDSPLHF.

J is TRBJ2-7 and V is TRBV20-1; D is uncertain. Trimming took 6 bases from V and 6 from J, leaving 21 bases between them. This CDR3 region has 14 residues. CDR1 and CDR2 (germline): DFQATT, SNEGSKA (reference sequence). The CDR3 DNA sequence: TGCAGTGCCTACTCATGGACGCCTAGGATCGAGCAGTACTTC. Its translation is CSAYSWTPRIEQYF.

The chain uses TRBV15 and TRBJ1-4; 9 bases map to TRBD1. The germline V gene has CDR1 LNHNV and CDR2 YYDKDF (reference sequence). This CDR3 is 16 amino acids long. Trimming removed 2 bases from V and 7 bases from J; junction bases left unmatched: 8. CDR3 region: CATSRSGGQGSEKLFF. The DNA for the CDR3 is TGTGCCACCAGCAGATCGGGGGGACAGGGCAGTGAAAAACTGTTTTTT.

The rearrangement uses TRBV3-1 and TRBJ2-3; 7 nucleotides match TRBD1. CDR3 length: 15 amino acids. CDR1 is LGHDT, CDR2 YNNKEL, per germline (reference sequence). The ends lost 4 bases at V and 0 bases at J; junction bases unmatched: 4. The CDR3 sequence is CASSLQGVSTDTQYF. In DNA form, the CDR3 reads TGTGCCAGCAGCCTCCAGGGGGTTAGCACAGATACGCAGTATTTT.

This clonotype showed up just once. CDR3 loop: CASSDTTTRGEAFF. CDR3 nucleotide sequence: TGCGCCAGCAGTGATACCACGACACGCGGTGAAGCTTTCTTT. The V and J genes are TRBV10-1 and TRBJ1-1; no reliable D call. This CDR3 comprises 14 residues. Per the germline V gene, CDR1 is WNHNN and CDR2 is SYGVQD (reference sequence). Trimming removed 3 bases from V and 7 bases from J, with 15 bases in between.

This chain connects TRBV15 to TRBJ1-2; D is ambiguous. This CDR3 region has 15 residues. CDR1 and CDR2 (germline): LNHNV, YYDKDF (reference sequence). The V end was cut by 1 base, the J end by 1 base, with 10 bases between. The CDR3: CATSRGLSLNYGYTF. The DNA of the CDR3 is TGTGCCACCAGCAGAGGACTGAGCCTTAACTATGGCTACACCTTC.

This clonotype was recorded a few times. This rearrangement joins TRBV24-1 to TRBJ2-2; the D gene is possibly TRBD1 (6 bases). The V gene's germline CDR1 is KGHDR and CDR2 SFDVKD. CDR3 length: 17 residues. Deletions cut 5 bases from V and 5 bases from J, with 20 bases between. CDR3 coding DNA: TGTGCCACCAGTGCCCCGGACAGAAGTCTTCGAACCGGGGAGCTGTTTTTT. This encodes CATSAPDRSLRTGELFF.

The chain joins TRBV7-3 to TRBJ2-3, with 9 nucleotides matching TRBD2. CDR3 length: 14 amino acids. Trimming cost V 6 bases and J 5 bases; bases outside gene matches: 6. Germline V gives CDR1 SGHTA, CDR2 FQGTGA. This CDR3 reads CASSLEAGGDTQYF. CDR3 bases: TGTGCCAGCAGTTTAGAAGCGGGAGGAGATACGCAGTATTTT.

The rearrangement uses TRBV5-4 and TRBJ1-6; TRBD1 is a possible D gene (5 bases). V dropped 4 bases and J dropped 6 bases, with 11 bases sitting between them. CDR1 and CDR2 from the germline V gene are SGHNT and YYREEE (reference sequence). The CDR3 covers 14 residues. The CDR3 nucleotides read TGTGCCAGCAGCCACGGGACCGCTAATTCACCCCTCCACTTT. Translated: CASSHGTANSPLHF.